This entry describes one TCR beta chain. This receptor's antigen is unknown. Base qualities are not at hand, and no much larger clone is one base apart. TCRbeta CDR3 regions were amplified from genomic DNA using the immunoSEQ Assay, a bias-controlled multiplex PCR. The original methods were these. Nucleated cell counts per sample were estimated from amplification of reference gene primers within the assay. To quantify the absolute abundance of each unique TCRbeta CDR3 rearrangement, sequence reads were collapsed and filtered. For each sample, productive Simpson clonality was calculated by taking the square root of Simpson's diversity index across productive rearrangements. TCRdb stores this immuneACCESS table with in-frame sequences only. Part of the clones is absent; in the studies checked, under half of the shortfall reflects unresolved V genes, and no reason is known for the rest. The V and J calls and clone size are taken from that table; D and trimming were inferred from the DNA. In all, the sample holds about 250,000 clones, and around 86% of those were seen once. About 1.6% of the sample lies in the top ten.

This sample is part of a study of blood T cell repertoires in COVID-19 (TCRdb year 2020). In the study overall: Collaborator samples came from the United States, Italy and Spain and covered acute and convalescent phases of COVID-19. The material from the prospective study consisted of cDNA or gDNA derived from T cells, B-cell-depleted T cells, or PBMCs. The dataset comprised deeply sampled blood TCRbeta repertoires from subjects exposed to, actively infected with, or recovered from COVID-19. A freely available public database, intended as a resource for researchers studying the immune response to SARS-CoV-2, is where the repertoires were released. The samples were drawn from the first 160 participants of the ongoing ImmuneRACE study and from 1,254 subjects provided by 6 global collaborators. Nearly every sample came with metadata listing a de-identified subject ID, COVID-19 status, age in years and sex. Where available, HLA class I and class II types were obtained from metadata supplied by the sample provider rather than from assay-based typing.

A second Seattle source provided samples from volunteer blood donors who had recovered from COVID-19. Collaborating institutions collected whole blood in K2EDTA tubes following their own protocols. For TCRbeta analysis, collaborators shipped samples as frozen whole blood, isolated PBMCs, or DNA extracted from either of those sample types. Points the paper makes about the study in general: Clinical and demographic metadata were provided uncurated, with the amount varying by source and participant.

This clonotype was sampled from a woman aged 55-70 years who had recovered from COVID-19. Sequences were obtained from peripheral blood.

This receptor has the CDR3 CAISSTRDSQPQHF. At the DNA level, the sequence is TGTGCCATCAGTAGTACACGGGATTCTCAGCCCCAGCATTTT. In this chain, TRBV10-3 is recombined with TRBJ1-5, with the D gene too uncertain to name. Including cysteine and phenylalanine, the CDR3 has 14 amino acids. CDR3 DNA only is kept here, 42 bases in frame from base 1. The germline V gene provides CDR1 ENHRY and CDR2 SYGVKD. Cut back by 5 bases and 6 bases, the V and J ends lie 14 bases apart.